This entry lists 32 T cell receptor beta chains sequenced from one sample in a study of identical twins. TCRdb itself ran the 5' RACE reads through MiXCR, one entry per CDR3 protein. The repertoire holds approximately 670,000 distinct CDR3 sequences, 5.5% to 6.5% seen once, with roughly 2% in the top ten. Sequenced material: naive T cells sorted from blood. Receptors were obtained from a man younger than 35 in good health.

The V and J genes are TRBV6-1 and TRBJ2-3, with D perhaps assigned TRBD1 or TRBD2 (5 bases each). CDR3 size: 18 residues. Trimming left V 1 base short and J 2 bases short, with 19 bases between. Germline-derived CDR1 and CDR2 are MNHNS and SASEGT. The CDR3 here is CASSEGPSSRGATDTQYF. The DNA for the CDR3 is TGTGCCAGCAGTGAAGGACCCTCGTCTAGAGGGGCCACAGATACGCAGTATTTT.

Many counts were recorded for this clonotype. V and J are TRBV12-3 or TRBV12-4 and TRBJ2-1, with TRBD1 matching over 7 bases. V trimming: 4 bases; J trimming: 7 bases; junction bases outside the gene matches: 16. This CDR3 spans 17 amino acids. CDR3 in amino acids: CASSSGSRQGPRNEQFF. The CDR3 bases are TGTGCCAGCAGTTCCGGATCTCGACAGGGACCTCGGAATGAGCAGTTCTTC.

This clonotype was recorded many times. The chain employs TRBV12-3 or TRBV12-4 and TRBJ1-1, with D uncertain. The CDR3 length is 11 residues. V lost 6 bases and J 6 bases, leaving 8 bases between the germline ends. The CDR3 DNA reads TGTGCCAGCAGCCTGACGGCTGAAGCTTTCTTT. Translated, it gives CASSLTAEAFF.

In its sample, this clonotype was seen many times. The J gene is TRBJ2-3, the V gene TRBV9; 12 nucleotides agree with TRBD2. This CDR3 spans 18 amino acids. Trimming at V came to 0 bases and at J to 8 bases, leaving 13 bases not matched to a gene. Germline V gene lookup returns CDR1 SGDLS and CDR2 YYNGEE. The CDR3 DNA reads as TGTGCCAGCAGCGTAGACCCGGCTAGCGGGAGGGCGAAGGGTACGCAGTATTTT. It yields the protein CASSVDPASGRAKGTQYF.

This clonotype was counted only a few times. The V and J genes are TRBV10-3 and TRBJ2-7; a possible D gene is TRBD2 (6 bases). Germline V gene data show CDR1 as ENHRY and CDR2 as SYGVKD. The CDR3 extends over 12 amino acids. V shed 11 bases and J shed 5 bases, with 16 bases lying between them. The DNA of the CDR3 is TGTGCCGCAGGGACTTTCTTGAACGAGCAGTACTTC. Residues: CAAGTFLNEQYF.

This clonotype was found a few times. This chain joins TRBV7-2 and TRBJ2-2; D not certain. Germline V gene lookup returns CDR1 SGHTA and CDR2 FQGNSA. This CDR3 comprises 17 residues. The germline V and J ends were trimmed by 5 bases and 1 base, with 17 bases remaining between them. CDR3 in amino acids: CASSPSPSTRNTGELFF. The DNA for the CDR3 is TGTGCCAGCAGCCCCTCGCCCTCCACAAGGAACACCGGGGAGCTGTTTTTT.

This clonotype was detected many times. The V gene is TRBV24-1, the J gene TRBJ2-1; D possibly uses TRBD1 or TRBD2 (5 bases each). CDR3 size: 15 residues. V was cut by 3 bases and J by 5 bases, with 13 bases left in between. Germline V lookup: CDR1 KGHDR, CDR2 SFDVKD. Here the CDR3 DNA reads TGTGCCACCAGTGATCTCGCCGGGACGGACAATGAGCAGTTCTTC. Its translation is CATSDLAGTDNEQFF.

The CDR3 sequence: CASSQEGAQPQHF. The CDR3 nucleotides read TGTGCCAGCAGCCAAGAGGGGGCGCAGCCCCAGCATTTT. The chain has TRBV4-2 and TRBJ1-5; D might be TRBD1 (6 bases). CDR3 length: 13 amino acids. V was cut by 0 bases and J by 7 bases, with 7 bases left in between. Looked up from germline, CDR1 is LGHNA and CDR2 is YNFKEQ.

This clonotype occurred many times. The chain combines TRBV5-6 with TRBJ2-7, with a possible D match to TRBD1 (5 bases). Germline V gene sequence: CDR1 SGHDT, CDR2 YYEEEE. The CDR3 is 16 amino acids. Trimming removed 0 bases from V and 5 bases from J, with 18 bases in between. The CDR3 sequence: CASSLAISAGSNEQYV. Written as DNA, the CDR3 is TGTGCCAGCAGCTTGGCCATTTCGGCAGGGTCCAACGAGCAGTACGTC.

In its sample, this clonotype was seen many times. The chain joins TRBV7-6 to TRBJ2-1, with TRBD2 matching over 7 bases. This CDR3 is built from 15 residues. V shed 1 base, J shed 8 bases, and the junction held 8 bases outside the gene matches. Germline V lookup: CDR1 SGHVS, CDR2 FNYEAQ. The CDR3 sequence: CASSLDLGGGYEQFF. CDR3 DNA: TGTGCCAGCAGCTTAGACCTAGGCGGGGGTTATGAGCAGTTCTTC.

V gene TRBV2 combines with J gene TRBJ2-4; D is unresolved. CDR3 length equals 12 residues. CDR1 and CDR2 from the germline V gene are SNHLY and FYNNEI. V dropped 2 bases and J dropped 6 bases, with 5 bases sitting between them. This CDR3 reads CASSERTNIQYF. As DNA, the CDR3 is TGTGCCAGCAGTGAACGGACAAACATTCAGTACTTC.

This clonotype came up many times. The chain joins TRBV12-3 or TRBV12-4 to TRBJ2-3; unclear D gene. Trimming left V 5 bases short and J 2 bases short, with 8 bases between. The CDR3 sequence is 13 residues long. CDR3 region: CASSRRLTDTQYF. DNA of the CDR3: TGTGCCAGCAGTAGGCGTCTCACAGATACGCAGTATTTT.

Many counts were recorded for this clonotype. The V call is TRBV5-1, the J call TRBJ2-7; D possibly corresponds to TRBD1 (6 bases). Trimming removed 2 bases from V and 5 bases from J, with 17 bases in between. CDR3 length: 15 residues. Germline V gene lookup returns CDR1 SGHRS and CDR2 YFSETQ. CDR3 sequence: CASSLSPGEGNEQYV. Here the CDR3 DNA reads TGCGCCAGCAGCTTAAGCCCAGGGGAAGGGAACGAGCAGTACGTC.

Points on this clonotype: A much larger clone sits a single nucleotide away, making a read error possible. This sequence joins TRBV21-1 and TRBJ2-7; the tabulated D call, TRBD1, remains unverified against the DNA. TRBV21-1 is designated a pseudogene. The CDR3 totals 18 residues. CDR3 amino acids: CASSKEETVSGATYDQYF. The CDR3 DNA reads TGTGCCAGCAGCAAAGAGGAGACAGTTAGCGGAGCAACCTACGACCAGTACTTC.

This clonotype was picked up a small number of times. The chain is built from TRBV12-3 or TRBV12-4 and TRBJ1-1, with a tentative D call TRBD1 (5 bases). This CDR3 comprises 15 residues. Trimming shortened V by 5 bases and J by 0 bases, and 13 bases separated the two germline ends. CDR3 DNA sequence: TGTGCCAGCAGTGCTGGGGACGGCATGAACACTGAAGCTTTCTTT. It translates to CASSAGDGMNTEAFF.

In this sample, this clonotype turned up a few times. This rearrangement joins TRBV12-3 or TRBV12-4 to TRBJ1-3, with 9 bases aligning to TRBD1. V lost 6 bases, J lost 4 bases, and 10 bases stayed unmatched. There are 16 residues in the CDR3. In nucleotides, the CDR3 is TGTGCCAGCAGCTCCCCCGGGACAGGGTCGGGAAACACCATATATTTT. This sequence encodes CASSSPGTGSGNTIYF.

This clonotype showed up many times. The V call is TRBV6-1, the J call TRBJ1-5; D remains unclear. V shed 6 bases and J shed 4 bases, with 10 bases lying between them. The germline CDR1 and CDR2 sequences are MNHNS and SASEGT. The CDR3 consists of 13 residues. As DNA, the CDR3 is TGTGCCAGCAGCCCGACATCAAATCAGCCCCAGCATTTT. Encoded protein: CASSPTSNQPQHF.

This clonotype was seen many times. The V call is TRBV12-3 or TRBV12-4, the J call TRBJ2-1, with TRBD2 matching over 7 bases. This CDR3 spans 16 amino acids. Trimming removed 2 bases from V and 2 bases from J; junction bases left unmatched: 6. The CDR3 DNA sequence: TGTGCCAGCAGTTTATATGGGAGGGCCCCCTACAATGAGCAGTTCTTC. Protein: CASSLYGRAPYNEQFF.

In its sample, this clonotype was seen many times. CDR3 coding DNA: TGTGCCACCCGCTCCAGGCCGGACCCCAATGAGCAGTTCTTC. It specifies CATRSRPDPNEQFF. The chain is built from TRBV6-1 and TRBJ2-1; no reliable D call. CDR3 length equals 14 residues. V was trimmed by 10 bases and J by 6 bases, leaving 19 bases between them. Germline CDR1 MNHNS, CDR2 SASEGT.

This clonotype was seen ten or more times. The CDR3 bases are TGCAGCGTTGGAGGGGCGGGGGGCACCTACGAGCAGTACTTC. Translation gives CSVGGAGGTYEQYF. The chain joins TRBV29-1 to TRBJ2-7, with TRBD2 matching 8 bases. Trimming removed 4 bases from V and 2 bases from J; junction bases left unmatched: 7. The CDR3 has 14 amino acids. Germline CDR1 reads SQVTM; CDR2 reads ANQGSEA.

This clonotype has at least ten counts. The chain recombines TRBV11-2 with TRBJ2-1, with D tentatively TRBD2 (6 bases). The CDR3 is 16 residues long. V shed 5 bases and J shed 7 bases, with 21 bases lying between them. Germline loops: CDR1 SGHAT, CDR2 FQNNGV. The CDR3 sequence is CASSQTGTRPWNEQFF. CDR3 nucleotide sequence: TGTGCCAGCAGCCAAACCGGGACTCGACCTTGGAATGAGCAGTTCTTC.

There are many counts of this clonotype. This chain connects TRBV29-1 to TRBJ2-1; 10 nucleotides match TRBD2. CDR3 length: 12 residues. V lost 8 bases and J lost 9; bases outside the gene matches: 7. The germline V gene encodes CDR1 SQVTM and CDR2 ANQGSEA. CDR3 amino acids: CSLAGVRGEQFF. The CDR3 coding sequence is TGCAGCCTAGCGGGAGTACGGGGTGAGCAGTTCTTC.

In this sample, this clonotype turned up many times. This chain connects TRBV29-1 to TRBJ2-5, with a weak D call TRBD1 (6 bases). V lost 4 bases and J lost 2, with 23 bases in between. The CDR3 has 17 amino acids. Germline CDR1 SQVTM, CDR2 ANQGSEA. The CDR3 is CSVGVFDHFRGQETQYF. CDR3 nucleotide sequence: TGCAGCGTTGGGGTTTTTGACCACTTCAGGGGACAAGAGACCCAGTACTTC.

This clonotype was seen many times. The rearrangement uses TRBV27 and TRBJ1-1, with TRBD1 identical over 7 bases. Losses at the gene ends were 10 bases for V and 11 bases for J; bases not matched to a gene: 16. Germline V lookup: CDR1 MNHEY, CDR2 SMNVEV (reference sequence). The CDR3 runs 13 residues. CDR3 nucleotides: TGTGCCACCCCGGACAGGCCAGGGAATGGCGCTTTCTTT. It specifies CATPDRPGNGAFF.

The chain links TRBV5-6 to TRBJ2-1; no clear D. The V gene's germline CDR1 is SGHDT and CDR2 YYEEEE. V was trimmed by 0 bases and J by 1 base, leaving 11 bases between them. The CDR3 has 16 residues. For the CDR3, the DNA is TGTGCCAGCAGCTTGGACCACATGCGATCCTACAATGAGCAGTTCTTC. Its translation is CASSLDHMRSYNEQFF. The full variable domain, completed using reference TRBV5-6 and TRBJ2-1, is DAGVTQSPTHLIKTRGQQVTLRCSPKSGHDTVSWYQQALGQGPQFIFQYYEEEERQRGNFPDRFSGHQFPNYSSELNVNALLLGDSALYLCASSLDHMRSYNEQFFGPGTRLTVL.

There are many counts of this clonotype. The CDR3 region is CSVVEDTQYF. The CDR3 DNA sequence: TGCAGCGTTGTAGAAGATACGCAGTATTTT. V and J are TRBV29-1 and TRBJ2-3; unclear D gene. Germline V CDR1 and CDR2: SQVTM, ANQGSEA. This CDR3 has 10 amino acids. V was clipped by 4 bases and J by 5 bases, with 4 bases between them.

V is TRBV7-2 and J is TRBJ2-1; 8 positions agree with TRBD2. The CDR3 has 15 amino acids. Trimming at V came to 1 base and at J to 9 bases, leaving 8 bases not matched to a gene. Germline CDR1 reads SGHTA; CDR2 reads FQGNSA. This CDR3 is CASSLDQREKGEQFF. Here the CDR3 DNA reads TGTGCCAGCAGCTTAGACCAGCGGGAGAAGGGTGAGCAGTTCTTC.

This clonotype was picked up many times. The chain links TRBV27 to TRBJ1-2, with 8 nucleotides matching TRBD1. Germline V gene sequence: CDR1 MNHEY, CDR2 SMNVEV (reference sequence). The CDR3 runs 15 residues. Losses at the gene ends were 4 bases for V and 0 bases for J; bases not matched to a gene: 4. The CDR3 DNA follows: TGTGCCAGCAGTTCGACAGGGGTAGCTAACTATGGCTACACCTTC. Translated: CASSSTGVANYGYTF.

This clonotype came up many times. The chain has TRBV20-1 and TRBJ2-1, with D possibly being TRBD2 (5 bases). The germline V and J ends were trimmed by 3 bases and 9 bases, with 12 bases remaining between them. The CDR3 contains 12 residues. In germline, CDR1 is DFQATT, CDR2 SNEGSKA (reference sequence). The CDR3 sequence is CSARVEGGEQFF. CDR3 bases: TGCAGTGCTAGGGTTGAGGGTGGTGAGCAGTTCTTC.

V usage is TRBV29-1 and J usage is TRBJ2-4, with 9 bases identical to TRBD2. This CDR3 has 16 residues. Germline V gives CDR1 SQVTM, CDR2 ANQGSEA. V trimming: 3 bases; J trimming: 0 bases; junction bases outside the gene matches: 6. The CDR3 DNA reads TGCAGCGTTGAGGCGGGAGGGCGACTAGCCAAAAACATTCAGTACTTC. It yields the protein CSVEAGGRLAKNIQYF.

The chain uses TRBV4-1 and TRBJ2-7, with 7 positions matching TRBD2. The CDR3 covers 15 residues. V was pared by 3 bases and J by 3 bases, with 8 bases of the junction left unmatched. The germline CDR1 and CDR2 sequences are MGHRA and YSYEKL. CDR3 nucleotides: TGCGCCAGCAGCCAGGGCCTGGCTAGCGGCTACGAGCAGTACGTC. Translation: CASSQGLASGYEQYV.

This clonotype was seen a handful of times. The gene calls are TRBV15 and TRBJ2-1, with 9 bases fitting TRBD2. The CDR3 spans 19 residues. The V segment lost 0 bases and the J segment 10 bases; nucleotides outside the gene matches: 19. Germline V gives CDR1 LNHNV, CDR2 YYDKDF (reference sequence). CDR3 residues: CATSRDLRRGGRASGEQFF. Written as DNA, the CDR3 is TGTGCCACCAGCAGAGATCTTAGGAGGGGCGGGAGGGCCTCGGGAGAGCAGTTCTTC. Full variable domain (rest looked up from reference TRBV15 and TRBJ2-1): DAMVIQNPRYQVTQFGKPVTLSCSQTLNHNVMYWYQQKSSQAPKLLFHYYDKDFNNEADTPDNFQSRRPNTSFCFLDIRSPGLGDTAMYLCATSRDLRRGGRASGEQFFGPGTRLTVL.